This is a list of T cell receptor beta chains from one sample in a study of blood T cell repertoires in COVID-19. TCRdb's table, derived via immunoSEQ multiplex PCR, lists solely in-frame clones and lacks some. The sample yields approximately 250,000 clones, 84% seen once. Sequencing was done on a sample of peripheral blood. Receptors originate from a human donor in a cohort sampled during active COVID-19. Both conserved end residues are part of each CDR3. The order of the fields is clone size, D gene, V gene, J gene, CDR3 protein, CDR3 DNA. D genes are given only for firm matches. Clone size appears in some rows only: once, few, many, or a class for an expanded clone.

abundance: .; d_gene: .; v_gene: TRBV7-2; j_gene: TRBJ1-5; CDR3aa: CASSLQAGDSRHF; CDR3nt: TGTGCCAGCAGCTTACAGGCAGGGGATTCCAGGCATTTT
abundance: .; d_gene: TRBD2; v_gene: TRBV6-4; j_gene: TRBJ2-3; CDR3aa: CASSEVRLAGSKQYF; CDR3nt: TGTGCCAGCAGTGAGGTTCGTCTAGCGGGGAGCAAGCAGTATTTT
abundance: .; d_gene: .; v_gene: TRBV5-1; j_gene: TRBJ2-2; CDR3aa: CASSWGRELFF; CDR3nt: TGCGCCAGCAGCTGGGGCCGGGAGCTGTTTTTT
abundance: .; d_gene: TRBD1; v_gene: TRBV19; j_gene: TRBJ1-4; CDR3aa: CASTGQPNEKLFF; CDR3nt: TGTGCCAGTACGGGACAGCCAAATGAAAAACTGTTTTTT
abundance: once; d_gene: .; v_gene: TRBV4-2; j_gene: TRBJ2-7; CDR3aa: CASSREGDGFSYEQYF; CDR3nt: TGTGCCAGCAGTCGCGAGGGGGACGGATTCTCCTACGAGCAGTACTTC
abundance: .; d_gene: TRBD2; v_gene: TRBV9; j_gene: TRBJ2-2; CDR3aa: CASSVAHLAGAGELFF; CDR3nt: TGTGCCAGCAGCGTAGCTCATCTAGCGGGAGCCGGGGAGCTGTTTTTT
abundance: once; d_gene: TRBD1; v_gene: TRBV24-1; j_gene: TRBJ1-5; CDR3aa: CATSVPGQGAIRQPQHF; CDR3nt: TGTGCCACCAGTGTCCCGGGACAGGGGGCGATAAGGCAGCCCCAGCATTTT
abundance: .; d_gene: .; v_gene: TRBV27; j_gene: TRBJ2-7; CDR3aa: CASSPNSYEQYF; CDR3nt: TGTGCCAGCAGTCCCAACTCCTACGAGCAGTACTTC
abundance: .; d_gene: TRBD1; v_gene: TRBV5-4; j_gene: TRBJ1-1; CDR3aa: CASSLTGGDRNTEAFF; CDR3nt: TGTGCCAGCAGCTTAACAGGGGGAGATCGGAACACTGAAGCTTTCTTT
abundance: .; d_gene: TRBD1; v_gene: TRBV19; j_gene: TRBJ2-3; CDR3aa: CASSSPHDRGPDTQYF; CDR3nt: TGTGCCAGTAGTTCCCCGCACGACAGGGGTCCAGATACGCAGTATTTT
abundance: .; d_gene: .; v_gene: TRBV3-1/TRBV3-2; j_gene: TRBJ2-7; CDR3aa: CASSQDLGPGGQYF; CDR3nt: TGTGCCAGCAGCCAAGATCTGGGCCCCGGAGGGCAGTACTTC
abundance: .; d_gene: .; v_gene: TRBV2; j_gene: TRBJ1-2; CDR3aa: CASSGRGIYGYTF; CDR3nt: TGTGCCAGCAGTGGGCGGGGTATCTATGGCTACACCTTC
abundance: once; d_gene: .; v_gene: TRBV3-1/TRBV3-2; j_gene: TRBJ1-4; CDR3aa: CASSPNGGGRYEKLFF; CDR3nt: TGTGCCAGCAGCCCGAATGGGGGGGGACGCTATGAAAAACTGTTTTTT
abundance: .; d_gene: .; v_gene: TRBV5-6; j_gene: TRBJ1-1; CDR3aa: CASSWGGVVGDWRRTEAFF; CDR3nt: TGTGCCAGCAGCTGGGGAGGGGTTGTAGGGGATTGGAGGCGCACTGAAGCTTTCTTT
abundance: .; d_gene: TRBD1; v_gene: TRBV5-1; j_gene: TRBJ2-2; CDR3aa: CASSVRTGRTGELFF; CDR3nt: TGCGCCAGCAGCGTACGGACAGGGAGGACCGGGGAGCTGTTTTTT
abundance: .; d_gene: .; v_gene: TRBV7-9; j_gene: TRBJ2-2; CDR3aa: CASSLALRGDTGELFF; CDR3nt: TGTGCCAGCAGCTTAGCGCTGCGGGGAGACACCGGGGAGCTGTTTTTT
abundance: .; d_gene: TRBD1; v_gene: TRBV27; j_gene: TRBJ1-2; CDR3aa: CASSPGGRGYGYTF; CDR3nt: TGTGCCAGCAGTCCAGGGGGCCGGGGCTATGGCTACACCTTC
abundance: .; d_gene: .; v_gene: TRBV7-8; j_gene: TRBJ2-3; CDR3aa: CASSFRTGLGGTDTQYF; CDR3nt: TGTGCCAGCAGCTTTCGAACTGGACTGGGAGGCACAGATACGCAGTATTTT
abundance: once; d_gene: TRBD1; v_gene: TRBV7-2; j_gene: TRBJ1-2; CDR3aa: CASSLALTGNYGYTF; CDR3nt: TGTGCCAGCAGCTTAGCCCTGACAGGGAACTATGGCTACACCTTC
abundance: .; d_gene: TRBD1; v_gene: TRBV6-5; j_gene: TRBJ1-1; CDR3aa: CASSYRDRRPEAFF; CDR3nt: TGTGCCAGCAGTTACCGGGACAGGAGACCTGAAGCTTTCTTT
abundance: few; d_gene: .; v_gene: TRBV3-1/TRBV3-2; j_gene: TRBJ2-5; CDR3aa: CASSQEKRRGTQYF; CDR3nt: TGTGCCAGCAGCCAAGAAAAACGGCGGGGGACCCAGTACTTC
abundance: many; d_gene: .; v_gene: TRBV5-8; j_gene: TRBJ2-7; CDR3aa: CASSSSRGYSYEQYF; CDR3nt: TGTGCCAGCAGCTCGAGTCGGGGTTACTCCTACGAGCAGTACTTC
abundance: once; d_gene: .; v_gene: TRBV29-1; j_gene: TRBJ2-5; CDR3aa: CSVEEQAETQYF; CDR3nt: TGCAGCGTTGAAGAACAGGCAGAGACCCAGTACTTC
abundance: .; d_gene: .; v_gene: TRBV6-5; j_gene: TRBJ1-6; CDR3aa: CASGLSMVSPLHF; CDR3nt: TGTGCCAGCGGACTCAGCATGGTCTCACCCCTCCACTTT
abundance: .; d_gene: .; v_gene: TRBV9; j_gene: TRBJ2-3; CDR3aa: CASSVVGGLSLDTQYF; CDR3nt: TGTGCCAGCAGCGTAGTGGGGGGGCTGTCGCTAGATACGCAGTATTTT
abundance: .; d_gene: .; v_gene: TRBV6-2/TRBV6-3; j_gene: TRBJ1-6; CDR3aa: CASSYVGPGNSPLHF; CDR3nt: TGTGCCAGCAGTTACGTTGGGCCGGGAAATTCACCCCTCCACTTT
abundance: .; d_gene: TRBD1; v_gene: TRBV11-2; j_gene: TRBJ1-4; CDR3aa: CASSRTGGNEKLFF; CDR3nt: TGTGCCAGCAGCCGTACAGGGGGTAATGAAAAACTGTTTTTT
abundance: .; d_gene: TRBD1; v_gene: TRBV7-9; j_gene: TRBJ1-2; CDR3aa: CASSSQRTGNYGYTF; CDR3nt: TGTGCCAGCAGCTCGCAACGGACAGGCAACTATGGCTACACCTTC
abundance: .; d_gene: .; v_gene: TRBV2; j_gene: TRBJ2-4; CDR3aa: CASSRLTKNIQYF; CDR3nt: TGTGCCAGCAGTAGACTCACCAAAAACATTCAGTACTTC
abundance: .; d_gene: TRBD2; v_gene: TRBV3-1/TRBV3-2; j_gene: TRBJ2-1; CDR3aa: CASSQSVGGRSEQFF; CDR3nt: TGTGCCAGCAGCCAATCGGTGGGGGGGAGGAGTGAGCAGTTCTTC
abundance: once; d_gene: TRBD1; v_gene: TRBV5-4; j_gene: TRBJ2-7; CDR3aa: CASSLGTGVNEQYF; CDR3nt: TGTGCCAGCAGCTTAGGGACAGGGGTTAACGAGCAGTACTTC
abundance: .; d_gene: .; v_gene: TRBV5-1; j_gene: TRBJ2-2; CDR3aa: CASSLNLRGELFF; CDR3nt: TGCGCCAGCAGCTTGAACTTGCGCGGGGAGCTGTTTTTT
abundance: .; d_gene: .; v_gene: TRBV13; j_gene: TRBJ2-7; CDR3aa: CASSSQGYEQYF; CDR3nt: TGTGCCAGCAGCTCACAGGGCTACGAGCAGTACTTC
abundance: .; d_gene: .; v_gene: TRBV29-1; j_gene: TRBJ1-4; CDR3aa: CSVFNNEKLFF; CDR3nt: TGCAGCGTTTTCAATAATGAAAAACTGTTTTTT
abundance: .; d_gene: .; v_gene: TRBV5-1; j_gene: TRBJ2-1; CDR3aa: CASSLGTEEEQFF; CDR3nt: TGCGCCAGCAGCTTGGGGACTGAAGAAGAGCAGTTCTTC
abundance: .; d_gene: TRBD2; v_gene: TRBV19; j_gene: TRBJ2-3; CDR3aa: CASSIGLAGSSTDTQYF; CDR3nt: TGTGCCAGTAGTATAGGACTAGCGGGGTCTAGCACAGATACGCAGTATTTT
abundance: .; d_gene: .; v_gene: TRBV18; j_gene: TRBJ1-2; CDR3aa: CASSPRSGAANYGYTF; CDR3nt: TGTGCCAGCTCACCAAGGTCAGGGGCCGCAAACTATGGCTACACCTTC
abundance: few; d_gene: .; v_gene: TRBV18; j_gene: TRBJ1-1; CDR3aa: CASSPERETEAFF; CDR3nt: TGTGCCAGCTCACCGGAAAGGGAGACTGAAGCTTTCTTT
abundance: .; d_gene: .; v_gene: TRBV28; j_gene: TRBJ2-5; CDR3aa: CASYPLTGGGRETQYF; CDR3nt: TGTGCCAGCTATCCCCTAACAGGGGGGGGGCGGGAGACCCAGTACTTC
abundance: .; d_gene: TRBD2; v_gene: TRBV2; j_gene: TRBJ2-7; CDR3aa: CASSPSSGSFYEQYF; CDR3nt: TGTGCCAGCAGTCCTTCTAGCGGGTCTTTCTACGAGCAGTACTTC
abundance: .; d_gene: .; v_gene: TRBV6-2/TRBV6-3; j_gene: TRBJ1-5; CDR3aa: CASSFGQSPQHF; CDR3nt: TGTGCCAGCAGCTTCGGACAGTCGCCCCAGCATTTT